This T cell receptor (beta chain) was sequenced in a study of blood T cell repertoires in COVID-19. Study overall: The study drew acute and convalescent COVID-19 samples from the United States, Italy and Spain. T cells, B-cell-depleted T cells, or PBMCs supplied cDNA or gDNA.

Germline loops: CDR1 SNHLY, CDR2 FYNNEI. V was pared by 4 bases and J by 0 bases, with 10 bases between. The CDR3 is 14 residues long. As originally analysed: Reference gene primer amplification in the assay estimated nucleated cell counts. Sequenced by immunoSEQ multiplex PCR; TCRdb stores in-frame clones only, minus some. D and trimming were read from the DNA, whereas the V and J calls and clone size are those reported in that table. The profile covers approximately 89,000 clones, with around three quarters appearing a single time and about 19% taken by the ten largest. This clone was observed a single time.

What was sequenced was peripheral blood. The chain links TRBV2 to TRBJ2-7; no firm D call. The clonotype originates from a woman over 75 with acute or convalescent COVID-19. The chain's CDR3 is CASSARILSYEQYF. Here the CDR3 DNA reads TGTGCCAGCAGTGCACGTATACTCTCCTACGAGCAGTACTTC. The variable domain in full, with the rest retrieved from reference TRBV2 and TRBJ2-7, is EPEVTQTPSHQVTQMGQEVILRCVPISNHLYFYWYRQILGQKVEFLVSFYNNEISEKSEIFDDQFSVERPDGSNFTLKIRSTKLEDSAMYFCASSARILSYEQYFGPGTRLTVT.